This T cell receptor (beta chain) was captured by sequencing in a study of blood T cell repertoires in COVID-19. The CDR3 consists of 17 residues. With V trimmed by 5 bases and J by 3 bases, 9 bases remained unmatched. Germline CDR1 SEHNR, CDR2 FQNEAQ (reference sequence). TCRdb's table, derived via immunoSEQ multiplex PCR, lists solely in-frame clones and lacks some. The repertoire holds about 120,000 clones, about 89% seen once, with more than 25% in the top ten. Material for sequencing was peripheral blood. The receptor comes from a woman in her 70s with acute or convalescent COVID-19. The chain recombines TRBV7-9 with TRBJ2-2; 10 nucleotides agree with TRBD1. Here the CDR3 reads CASSARTGGTDTGELFF. In nucleotides, the CDR3 is TGTGCCAGCAGCGCACGGACAGGGGGGACGGACACCGGGGAGCTGTTTTTT.